These 22 T cell receptor beta chains came from one sample sequenced in a study of shared clonotypes between healthy human individuals. The protocol was immunoSEQ multiplex PCR, while the TCRdb copy is restricted to in-frame clones and leaves out a portion. The table has 1,500,000 or so clones, approximately 98.5% seen once. Source material: naive CD4+ T cells sorted from blood. Sample subset: CD45RA+ positively selected. These receptors all come from a man aged 25-45 years in good health.

The chain joins TRBV28 to TRBJ2-1; D remains ambiguous. Trimming shortened V by 5 bases and J by 15 bases, and 20 bases separated the two germline ends. The CDR3 is made up of 13 amino acids. Germline CDR1 reads MDHEN; CDR2 reads SYDVKM. The CDR3 here is CASSPLRVINWFF. CDR3 sequence (DNA): TGTGCCAGCAGTCCACTAAGGGTGATAAACTGGTTCTTC. Together with reference TRBV28 and TRBJ2-1, the CDR3 gives the full variable domain: DVKVTQSSRYLVKRTGEKVFLECVQDMDHENMFWYRQDPGLGLRLIYFSYDVKMKEKGDIPEGYSVSREKKERFSLILESASTNQTSMYLCASSPLRVINWFFGPGTRLTVL.

The chain joins TRBV9 to TRBJ2-7; 10 bases agree with TRBD2. The CDR3 sequence is 14 residues long. In germline, CDR1 is SGDLS, CDR2 YYNGEE. With 3 bases clipped from V and 3 bases from J, the junction kept 3 bases outside the gene matches. For the CDR3, the DNA is TGTGCCAGCAGCGGGGGACTAGCGTACTACGAGCAGTACTTC. Protein sequence: CASSGGLAYYEQYF.

The chain uses TRBV29-1 and TRBJ2-7; D may be TRBD1 (6 bases). The CDR3 contains 16 residues. V was clipped by 1 base and J by 1 base, with 17 bases between them. The germline V gene has CDR1 SQVTM and CDR2 ANQGSEA. This chain's CDR3 is CSVEGHRESGSYEQYF. CDR3 sequence (DNA): TGCAGCGTTGAAGGACACAGGGAATCGGGGTCCTACGAGCAGTACTTC.

The rearrangement joins TRBV15 to TRBJ1-5, with a possible D match to TRBD1 (5 bases). V was pared by 1 base and J by 6 bases, with 22 bases between. The CDR3 has 18 amino acids. CDR1 is LNHNV, CDR2 YYDKDF, per germline (reference sequence). CDR3 bases: TGTGCCACCAGCAGAGTACGGTATGGAGGGGTCCCTGGTCAGCCCCAGCATTTT. Translated: CATSRVRYGGVPGQPQHF.

This chain uses TRBV5-6 with TRBJ2-1; 13 bases map to TRBD2. Germline assignment: CDR1 SGHDT and CDR2 YYEEEE. The CDR3 totals 17 residues. The J segment lost 2 bases and the V segment lost 4 bases, leaving 6 bases of the junction unmatched. This chain's CDR3 is CASSTRTSGGTYNEQFF. The CDR3 DNA is TGTGCCAGCAGCACTCGGACTAGCGGGGGCACCTACAATGAGCAGTTCTTC.

The V gene is TRBV6-5, the J gene TRBJ1-1; no definite D call. The CDR3 length is 14 residues. The germline V gene encodes CDR1 MNHEY and CDR2 SVGAGI. Trimming stripped 4 bases from V and 4 bases from J, with 13 bases between. CDR3 in amino acids: CASSSSGDRTEAFF. The CDR3 DNA sequence: TGTGCCAGCAGTTCTAGCGGGGATCGCACTGAAGCTTTCTTT.

The chain recombines TRBV6-1 with TRBJ1-1; no definite D call. This CDR3 has 16 amino acids. The V gene lost 3 bases and the J gene lost 8 bases, with 22 bases spanning the gap. The germline V gene encodes CDR1 MNHNS and CDR2 SASEGT. Here the CDR3 DNA reads TGTGCCAGCAGTGACAACCGCGGAGGGAAAATAGGGGAAGCTTTCTTT. This encodes CASSDNRGGKIGEAFF.

This chain connects TRBV5-1 to TRBJ2-5, with a tentative D call TRBD2 (6 bases). There are 14 residues in the CDR3. Looked up from germline, CDR1 is SGHRS and CDR2 is YFSETQ. The V and J ends lost 4 bases and 1 base respectively, with 11 bases between them. The chain's CDR3 is CASSPGGPQETQYF. The CDR3 DNA is TGCGCCAGCAGCCCCGGGGGTCCCCAAGAGACCCAGTACTTC.

The V and J genes are TRBV4-1 and TRBJ2-2, with D hard to call. The CDR3 is made up of 14 amino acids. Trimming removed 1 base at V and 5 bases at J, with 8 bases between. The germline CDR1 and CDR2 sequences are MGHRA and YSYEKL. The CDR3 sequence is CASSQGRLTGELFF. In DNA form, the CDR3 reads TGCGCCAGCAGCCAAGGTAGACTGACCGGGGAGCTGTTTTTT.

As to this clone: Other DNA sequences in the same sample also yield this CDR3. The rearrangement joins TRBV5-1 to TRBJ2-7; 7 bases are a match to TRBD2. CDR1 is SGHRS and CDR2 is YFSETQ in the germline V gene. The CDR3 contains 12 residues. V shed 2 bases and J 5 bases; nucleotides not matched to a gene: 1. CDR3 loop: CASSLAGNEQYF. CDR3 in DNA: TGCGCCAGCAGCTTAGCGGGAAACGAGCAGTACTTC.

This clone appeared a single time. The gene calls are TRBV7-3 and TRBJ2-2, with a possible D match to TRBD2 (6 bases). The CDR3 loop spans 14 amino acids. Germline values: CDR1 SGHTA, CDR2 FQGTGA. Trimming left V 3 bases short and J 6 bases short, with 11 bases between. The CDR3 nucleotides read TGTGCCAGCAGCTTTATCTCGGGGGCCGGGGAGCTGTTTTTT. This encodes CASSFISGAGELFF.

As for this clone: Other DNA sequences in the sample encode the same CDR3. The CDR3 loop reads CASSVTGTGANVLTF. The CDR3 DNA is TGTGCCAGCAGCGTGACGGGGACTGGGGCCAACGTCCTGACTTTC. The chain combines TRBV9 with TRBJ2-6; possible D gene TRBD2, 5 bases. CDR1 is SGDLS and CDR2 is YYNGEE in the germline V gene. The CDR3 is made up of 15 amino acids. Trimming shortened V by 2 bases and J by 2 bases, and 8 bases separated the two germline ends.

The V and J genes are TRBV18 and TRBJ1-1; perhaps TRBD1 as D (5 bases). CDR3 length: 17 residues. Germline V gives CDR1 KGHSH, CDR2 LQKENI. V was trimmed by 0 bases and J by 0 bases, leaving 14 bases between them. The CDR3 nucleotides are TGTGCCAGCTCACCACCTCGGGCAGGGAAGGTGAACACTGAAGCTTTCTTT. It codes for CASSPPRAGKVNTEAFF.

The CDR3 reads CASSLGQQYGYTF. The CDR3 coding sequence is TGTGCCAGCAGCTTAGGACAACAATATGGCTACACCTTC. The V call is TRBV7-2, the J call TRBJ1-2, with D unclear. The germline V and J ends were trimmed by 1 base and 5 bases, with 8 bases remaining between them. This CDR3 comprises 13 residues. In germline, CDR1 is SGHTA, CDR2 FQGNSA.

This chain connects TRBV7-2 to TRBJ2-7, with 8 bases lining up with TRBD1. CDR1 is SGHTA and CDR2 is FQGNSA in the germline V gene. This CDR3 has 12 amino acids. The trim removed 6 bases at V and 6 bases at J, leaving 4 bases unmatched. CDR3: CASRWTGREQYF. CDR3 nucleotide sequence: TGTGCCAGCAGATGGACAGGGCGCGAGCAGTACTTC.

J is TRBJ2-3 and V is TRBV5-4; D perhaps matches TRBD1 (5 bases). The CDR3 has 14 amino acids. CDR1 SGHNT and CDR2 YYREEE come from the germline V gene (reference sequence). Trimming left V 5 bases short and J 1 base short, with 11 bases between. CDR3: CASRLLQGTDTQYF. CDR3 nucleotide sequence: TGTGCCAGCAGACTCCTACAGGGCACAGATACGCAGTATTTT.

CDR3 sequence: CASRRSVGTGELFF. The CDR3 DNA reads as TGTGCCAGCAGACGGAGCGTGGGCACCGGGGAGCTGTTTTTT. This chain connects TRBV6-1 to TRBJ2-2; D not resolved. The germline V gene has CDR1 MNHNS and CDR2 SASEGT. The V gene lost 6 bases and the J gene lost 4 bases, with 12 bases spanning the gap. There are 14 residues in the CDR3.

The chain combines TRBV18 with TRBJ2-7, with D hard to call. The CDR3 spans 14 residues. The V gene's germline CDR1 is KGHSH and CDR2 LQKENI. V gave up 2 bases and J gave up 2 bases, with 10 bases separating them. The CDR3 protein is CASSPKGRPYEQYF. The CDR3 DNA sequence: TGTGCCAGCTCACCAAAAGGGCGGCCCTACGAGCAGTACTTC.

To note about this clone: The sample contains more than one DNA sequence encoding this CDR3. The rearrangement uses TRBV18 and TRBJ2-1; D unclear. Germline loops: CDR1 KGHSH, CDR2 LQKENI. The CDR3 has 15 residues. V lost 3 bases and J 0 bases, leaving 9 bases between the germline ends. This CDR3 reads CASSPATSSYNEQFF. DNA of the CDR3: TGTGCCAGCTCACCTGCAACGAGCTCCTACAATGAGCAGTTCTTC.

In its sample, this clone was seen once. The V and J genes are TRBV5-1 and TRBJ1-1, with D uncertain. The CDR3 loop spans 13 amino acids. V gave up 3 bases and J gave up 6 bases, with 12 bases separating them. Germline values: CDR1 SGHRS, CDR2 YFSETQ. The CDR3 nucleotides read TGCGCCAGCAGCTACAGTTCGCGCGCTGAAGCTTTCTTT. Its protein is CASSYSSRAEAFF. Using reference TRBV5-1 and TRBJ1-1 for the parts outside the CDR3, the full variable domain is KAGVTQTPRYLIKTRGQQVTLSCSPISGHRSVSWYQQTPGQGLQFLFEYFSETQRNKGNFPGRFSGRQFSNSRSEMNVSTLELGDSALYLCASSYSSRAEAFFGQGTRLTVV.

V is TRBV5-8 and J is TRBJ2-3, with TRBD1 matching over 7 bases. The germline CDR1 and CDR2 sequences are SGHTS and YDEGEE. The CDR3 extends over 16 amino acids. V lost 6 bases, J lost 5 bases, and 15 bases stayed unmatched. DNA for the CDR3: TGTGCCAGCATCCTCCCTCGACAGGGTAGAATAGATACGCAGTATTTT. Its translation is CASILPRQGRIDTQYF.

Remarks on this clone: The sample carries other DNA sequences with the same CDR3. The chain combines TRBV9 with TRBJ2-7, with 12 bases lining up with TRBD1. Germline V lookup: CDR1 SGDLS, CDR2 YYNGEE. V shed 2 bases, J shed 5 bases, and the junction held 2 bases outside the gene matches. This CDR3 comprises 14 residues. This CDR3 reads CASSVGQGAHEQYF. CDR3 DNA sequence: TGTGCCAGCAGCGTGGGACAGGGGGCCCACGAGCAGTACTTC. The full variable domain, rest sourced from reference TRBV9 and TRBJ2-7, is DSGVTQTPKHLITATGQRVTLRCSPRSGDLSVYWYQQSLDQGLQFLIQYYNGEERAKGNILERFSAQQFPDLHSELNLSSLELGDSALYFCASSVGQGAHEQYFGPGTRLTVT.